This paragraph reports one T cell receptor (beta chain). Its specificity is not known. Preparation of the unsorted libraries drew on 2 million PBMCs stored at -80 C. Germline CDR1 LGHDT, CDR2 YNNKEL (reference sequence). This CDR3 contains 12 residues. Trimming cost V 3 bases and J 0 bases, with 3 bases left between them. With 10-nucleotide random UMIs included, cDNA was synthesized by 5'RACE. MiXCR was run by TCRdb on the 5' RACE reads, yielding one entry per CDR3 protein. The repertoire holds some 15,000 distinct CDR3 sequences, with about 22% as singletons. The sample originates from a study of neurological immune-mediated disorders. Study-level results: CDR3 amino acid sequences of expanded clones were not shared across subjects, a result suggesting private repertoires in all groups. In HTLV-1-associated myelopathy, TCR clonal expansion was greatest, and in multiple sclerosis it was least, below healthy controls.

The sequencing input was PBMCs. The TCR comes from a man in his fifties in good health. The genes are TRBV3-1 and TRBJ2-7; D unresolved. This CDR3 reads CASSQASYEQYF. Written as DNA, the CDR3 is TGTGCCAGCAGCCAGGCCTCCTACGAGCAGTACTTC.